The TCR beta chain under discussion was sequenced for a study of chemoradiotherapy in HPV16-positive cancers. Method: immunoSEQ multiplex PCR; TCRdb's copy keeps in-frame clones and lacks some. The repertoire includes 50,000 to 55,000 clones, roughly nine tenths of them detected once, and less than 3.5% sits in the top ten. The germline V gene has CDR1 MNHEY and CDR2 SVGAGI. The CDR3 has 13 residues. The junction had 2 bases not matched to a gene; V was cut back by 6 bases and J by 2 bases. This clonotype originated in a human donor with HPV-associated anogenital cancer. Here the sequenced sample was blood, taken from a patient who underwent chemoradiotherapy. This chain joins TRBV6-5 and TRBJ2-7, with 9 bases matching TRBD1. CDR3 bases: TGTGCCAGCAGCGGGGACAGGGCCTACGAGCAGTACTTC. Encoded protein: CASSGDRAYEQYF.